One and the same sample provided the 19 T cell receptor beta chains below, sequenced in a study of blood T cell repertoires in COVID-19. Generated by immunoSEQ multiplex PCR, the TCRdb table keeps only in-frame clones and is missing some. The profile covers roughly 330,000 clones, with over 80% appearing a single time and around 4.6% taken by the ten largest. The sample comprised PBMCs or T cells enriched from blood (not recorded which). These receptors were obtained from a man aged 30 to 39 who had recovered from COVID-19.

The CDR3 sequence is CASSQDGTGQGLSWNTEAFF. The CDR3 region has the DNA TGTGCCAGCAGCCAAGATGGTACCGGACAGGGGTTATCGTGGAACACTGAAGCTTTCTTT. The rearrangement uses TRBV4-2 and TRBJ1-1; the match to TRBD1 covers 9 bases. This CDR3 has 20 residues. Germline CDR1 reads LGHNA; CDR2 reads YNFKEQ. With 0 bases clipped from V and 1 base from J, the junction kept 15 bases outside the gene matches.

V and J are TRBV7-8 and TRBJ1-2, with unresolved D. V was cut by 2 bases and J by 6 bases, with 13 bases left in between. Germline lookup yields CDR1 SGHVS and CDR2 FQNEAQ. This CDR3 has 14 residues. The CDR3 here is CASSLTEGRNGYTF. The CDR3 DNA sequence: TGTGCCAGCAGCTTAACTGAGGGCAGAAATGGCTACACCTTC.

The chain is built from TRBV18 and TRBJ1-1; TRBD1 agrees at 7 bases. V shed 3 bases, J shed 4 bases, and the junction held 8 bases outside the gene matches. Germline V gene sequence: CDR1 KGHSH, CDR2 LQKENI. The CDR3 consists of 15 residues. CDR3 amino acids: CASSPTEGAGTEAFF. For the CDR3, the DNA is TGTGCCAGCTCACCCACGGAGGGGGCAGGCACTGAAGCTTTCTTT.

This chain links TRBV19 with TRBJ2-1; 9 bases match TRBD1. V shed 6 bases and J 6 bases; nucleotides not matched to a gene: 6. In germline, CDR1 is LNHDA, CDR2 SQIVND (reference sequence). This CDR3 is built from 14 residues. The CDR3 DNA sequence: TGTGCCAGTAGACTAACAGGGGGCGGCAATGAGCAGTTCTTC. This translates into CASRLTGGGNEQFF.

The J gene is TRBJ1-2, the V gene TRBV5-4; TRBD1 matches 8 bases. The CDR3 has 14 residues. CDR1 is SGHNT and CDR2 is YYREEE in the germline V gene (reference sequence). The V gene end was trimmed by 2 bases and the J gene end by 6 bases; junction bases not matched to a gene: 6. This chain's CDR3 is CASSLGQGEDGYTF. For the CDR3, the DNA is TGTGCCAGCAGCTTAGGACAGGGAGAGGATGGCTACACCTTC.

The rearrangement joins TRBV29-1 to TRBJ2-2; possible D gene TRBD1, 6 bases. V was cut by 5 bases and J by 7 bases, with 11 bases left in between. CDR1 is SQVTM, CDR2 ANQGSEA, per germline. This CDR3 has 12 residues. The CDR3 loop reads CSVTTGNGELFF. The CDR3 coding sequence is TGCAGCGTTACAACAGGGAACGGGGAGCTGTTTTTT.

DNA of the CDR3: TGTGCCAGTAGTATTTCGTCTAGCGGGGGGGCATTCCAAGAGACCCAGTACTTC. This gives the protein CASSISSSGGAFQETQYF. This chain uses TRBV19 with TRBJ2-5, with 12 bases fitting TRBD2. The CDR3 loop spans 18 amino acids. The J segment lost 1 base and the V segment lost 3 bases, leaving 9 bases of the junction unmatched. Germline V gene data show CDR1 as LNHDA and CDR2 as SQIVND (reference sequence).

The gene calls are TRBV3-1 (or the pseudogene TRBV3-2) and TRBJ2-1, with 7 positions matching TRBD2. This CDR3 is 14 amino acids long. V lost 4 bases, J lost 1 base, and 1 base stayed unmatched. Germline-derived CDR1 and CDR2 are LGHDT and YNNKEL (reference sequence). This chain's CDR3 is CASSPGGSYNEQFF. The DNA of the CDR3 is TGTGCCAGCAGCCCCGGGGGGTCCTACAATGAGCAGTTCTTC.

J is TRBJ2-1 and V is TRBV27, with a possible D match to TRBD2 (5 bases). The CDR3 sequence is 12 residues long. Trimming removed 7 bases from V and 10 bases from J, with 14 bases in between. Germline CDR1 MNHEY, CDR2 SMNVEV (reference sequence). The CDR3 region is CASINLGGEQFF. For the CDR3, the DNA is TGTGCCAGCATCAACCTCGGCGGGGAGCAGTTCTTC.

The V call is TRBV7-2, the J call TRBJ1-1; TRBD1 might be the D (5 bases). This CDR3 is built from 13 residues. Trimming removed 2 bases at V and 4 bases at J, with 8 bases between. Germline loops: CDR1 SGHTA, CDR2 FQGNSA. The CDR3 bases are TGTGCCAGCAGCTTACGGGACTCCACTGAAGCTTTCTTT. Its protein product is CASSLRDSTEAFF. The variable domain in full, with the rest retrieved from reference TRBV7-2 and TRBJ1-1, is GAGVSQSPSNKVTEKGKDVELRCDPISGHTALYWYRQSLGQGLEFLIYFQGNSAPDKSGLPSDRFSAERTGGSVSTLTIQRTQQEDSAVYLCASSLRDSTEAFFGQGTRLTVV.

The chain joins TRBV7-9 to TRBJ1-6, with a tentative D call TRBD1 (5 bases). Germline CDR1 is SEHNR and CDR2 is FQNEAQ (reference sequence). The germline V and J ends were trimmed by 6 bases and 10 bases, with 16 bases remaining between them. The CDR3 runs to 14 residues. For the CDR3, the DNA is TGTGCCAGCAGTCCCGGGGGGATGGGGTCACCCCTCCACTTT. Its protein is CASSPGGMGSPLHF.

Notes on this clone: Germline is not matched at one junction end, which may reflect a read error. J is TRBJ1-1 and V is TRBV5-1; TRBD1 matches 9 bases. Per germline, CDR1 SGHRS and CDR2 YFSETQ. The length of the CDR3 is 15 residues. In DNA, the CDR3 is TGCGCCAGCAGCACCTTACAGGGGGCGAACGCTGAAGCTTTCTTT. This translates into CASSTLQGANAEAFF. Full variable domain (rest looked up from reference TRBV5-1 and TRBJ1-1): KAGVTQTPRYLIKTRGQQVTLSCSPISGHRSVSWYQQTPGQGLQFLFEYFSETQRNKGNFPGRFSGRQFSNSRSEMNVSTLELGDSALYLCASSTLQGANAEAFFGQGTRLTVV.

V and J are TRBV5-1 and TRBJ2-1, with TRBD2 as a possible D gene (7 bases). The CDR3 loop spans 15 amino acids. Between the trimmed V and J ends, which lost 4 bases and 6 bases, there was a span of 17 bases. Looked up from germline, CDR1 is SGHRS and CDR2 is YFSETQ. Here the CDR3 DNA reads TGCGCCAGCAGCCTAGGGGGGGCTGAAGGCAATGAGCAGTTCTTC. Translated, it gives CASSLGGAEGNEQFF.

The chain uses TRBV4-1 and TRBJ2-1, with TRBD2 matching 11 bases. The CDR3 runs 16 residues. In germline, CDR1 is MGHRA, CDR2 YSYEKL. V shed 4 bases and J 9 bases; nucleotides not matched to a gene: 11. CDR3 region: CASSPWPLAGGGEQFF. CDR3 in DNA: TGCGCCAGCAGCCCCTGGCCCCTAGCGGGGGGCGGTGAGCAGTTCTTC.

The J gene is TRBJ1-5, the V gene TRBV5-6; TRBD1 might be the D (6 bases). The CDR3 totals 14 residues. V gave up 1 base and J gave up 2 bases, with 7 bases separating them. Germline V gene sequence: CDR1 SGHDT, CDR2 YYEEEE. The CDR3 protein is CASSLWTGNQPQHF. The CDR3 region has the DNA TGTGCCAGCAGCTTGTGGACAGGCAATCAGCCCCAGCATTTT.

The chain uses TRBV10-3 and TRBJ2-7; tentatively, D is TRBD2 (6 bases). The CDR3 extends over 17 amino acids. Trimming took 2 bases from V and 3 from J, leaving 20 bases between them. The germline gives CDR1 ENHRY, CDR2 SYGVKD. DNA for the CDR3: TGTGCCATCAGTGAGGCCGGGGGTGGTGCAGGGCTCTACGAGCAGTACTTC. Encoded protein: CAISEAGGGAGLYEQYF.

The gene calls are TRBV30 and TRBJ2-2; tentatively, D is TRBD1 (6 bases). The V gene's germline CDR1 is GTSNPN and CDR2 SVGIG (reference sequence). CDR3 size: 15 residues. The V end lost 1 base, the J end lost 4 bases, and 13 bases lay between the germline ends. DNA of the CDR3: TGTGCCTGGAGTGACGGCAGGGGTACCACCGGGGAGCTGTTTTTT. Amino acids: CAWSDGRGTTGELFF.

In this sample, this clone turned up once. The rearrangement uses TRBV28 and TRBJ2-4; 8 nucleotides agree with TRBD2. The CDR3 totals 17 residues. Germline CDR1 and CDR2: MDHEN and SYDVKM. Trimming at V came to 5 bases and at J to 0 bases, leaving 9 bases not matched to a gene. CDR3 in DNA: TGTGCCAGCAGTCCGCCGGGAGGGGCCCTAGCCAAAAACATTCAGTACTTC. Translating gives CASSPPGGALAKNIQYF.

The chain carries TRBV7-3 and TRBJ2-1, with a tentative D call TRBD2 (6 bases). This CDR3 is 13 amino acids long. V was shortened by 6 bases and J by 5 bases, with 11 bases between the two germline ends. Germline V gene lookup returns CDR1 SGHTA and CDR2 FQGTGA. The chain's CDR3 is CASRSGTDNEQFF. The CDR3, as DNA: TGTGCCAGCAGGTCCGGGACTGACAATGAGCAGTTCTTC.